A selection of T cell receptor beta chains follows, all from one sample in a study of T cell responses to AZD1222 COVID-19 vaccine. Only in-frame clones appear in the TCRdb table, and some are missing; sequencing was by immunoSEQ multiplex PCR. This repertoire shows approximately 110,000 clones, around nine tenths found once; its top ten account for 2.5%. Sequences were derived from peripheral blood, sampled on day 0 of AZD1222 vaccination. The receptors were sampled from an adult in good health. Both conserved end residues are part of each CDR3.

CDR3	V	length	J
CASSTLSGGSYNEQFF	TRBV19	16	TRBJ2-1
CASSAQQGQNSPLHF	TRBV9	15	TRBJ1-6
CASRPSSGNTIYF	TRBV3-1/TRBV3-2	13	TRBJ1-3
CASSSGLAGALSTDTQYF	TRBV11-3	18	TRBJ2-3
CASSSGEGGSQPQHF	TRBV7-8	15	TRBJ1-5
CASSVLGTASYNEQFF	TRBV9	16	TRBJ2-1
CASSIDGGRITGELFF	TRBV19	16	TRBJ2-2
CASSITQGYEQYF	TRBV19	13	TRBJ2-7
CASSSYTGTNYNEQFF	TRBV6-5	16	TRBJ2-1
CASSIERNQPQHF	TRBV19	13	TRBJ1-5
CASSQVVATASPLHF	TRBV4-1	15	TRBJ1-6
CASSDSGRTMNTEAFF	TRBV6-4	16	TRBJ1-1
CASSPHSSSTDTQYF	TRBV7-2	15	TRBJ2-3
CASTEGGAYGYTF	TRBV6-5	13	TRBJ1-2
CASREGYNEQFF	TRBV5-1	12	TRBJ2-1
CASSPLRTSGYTDTQYF	TRBV7-4	17	TRBJ2-3
CASSPHWGYDNEQFF	TRBV18	15	TRBJ2-1
CASSQNRVGGELFF	TRBV4-3	14	TRBJ2-2
CASSYGDRGNSPLHF	TRBV2	15	TRBJ1-6
CASSLSDGYEQYF	TRBV5-1	13	TRBJ2-7
CASSLYSSGQHF	TRBV28	12	TRBJ1-5
CASRAGSNQPQHF	TRBV28	13	TRBJ1-5
CASSEKETAEAFF	TRBV6-1	13	TRBJ1-1
CASSLDLSYEQYF	TRBV5-6	13	TRBJ2-7
CASSLGQGRGNQPQHF	TRBV28	16	TRBJ1-5
CASSPRTANEKLFF	TRBV19	14	TRBJ1-4
CASSLGGLAGNEQYF	TRBV7-8	15	TRBJ2-7
CASSPGLADTDTQYF	TRBV3-1/TRBV3-2	15	TRBJ2-3
CASSRTPGRGRVSGNTIYF	TRBV19	19	TRBJ1-3
CASSQGYGYTF	TRBV25-1	11	TRBJ1-2
CASSRGLGAGTEAFF	TRBV5-5	15	TRBJ1-1
CASSQAGVSTVGNTEAFF	TRBV3-1/TRBV3-2	18	TRBJ1-1
CASNWAISYNEQFF	TRBV6-4	14	TRBJ2-1
CASNKGFGTQYF	TRBV7-9	12	TRBJ2-5
CASSLGTNQPQHF	TRBV5-1	13	TRBJ1-5
CASSRSTSGGSGEQYF	TRBV5-4	16	TRBJ2-7
CASSATGNSGANVLTF	TRBV2	16	TRBJ2-6
CASSDRILGSEKLFF	TRBV18	15	TRBJ1-4
CASSLDRAEGEAFF	TRBV5-6	14	TRBJ1-1
CASSSSWTLTGLVSYEQYF	TRBV27	19	TRBJ2-7
CASSSGTGAYNEQFF	TRBV5-1	15	TRBJ2-1
CASSRGDAEYQETQYF	TRBV6-2/TRBV6-3	16	TRBJ2-5
CASSVGQGNYEQYF	TRBV9	14	TRBJ2-7
CASTGQGRQPQHF	TRBV19	13	TRBJ1-5
CASSEAGQGNYGYTF	TRBV2	15	TRBJ1-2
CASSELENTEAFF	TRBV2	13	TRBJ1-1
CASSQATGQGITIPQHF	TRBV4-2	17	TRBJ1-5
CASSERRAGNSPLHF	TRBV2	15	TRBJ1-6
CSAKTGDPEAFF	TRBV29-1	12	TRBJ1-1
CASSMGTQEVHEQYF	TRBV19	15	TRBJ2-7
CASSLVIGVRTGELFF	TRBV7-2	16	TRBJ2-2
CASSIGTDYEQYF	TRBV19	13	TRBJ2-7
CASGFWAVGNTGELFF	TRBV12-5	16	TRBJ2-2
CASRPGDGWTEAFF	TRBV6-5	14	TRBJ1-1
CASSTGVERVTGELFF	TRBV19	16	TRBJ2-2
CASRQSSGNTIYF	TRBV12-3/TRBV12-4	13	TRBJ1-3
CASSLRQGDGYTF	TRBV5-6	13	TRBJ1-2
CASRPGTGTFYGYTF	TRBV3-1/TRBV3-2	15	TRBJ1-2
CASSSHIGNTIYF	TRBV6-6	13	TRBJ1-3
CASSFDIYGYTF	TRBV12-3/TRBV12-4	12	TRBJ1-2